Reported below is one TCR beta chain. 13 Jbeta primers and 60 Vbeta primers were used for the PCR. The table came from immunoSEQ multiplex PCR; TCRdb's copy has only in-frame clones and leaves some out. The sample has under 110,000 clones, 82% seen once; the top ten hold about 1.6%. The sample belongs to a study of cytomegalovirus exposure and HLA in healthy donors. Turning to the study itself: The study's early data release held roughly 90 million unique TCRs from HLA-typed donors.

The germline V gene encodes CDR1 SGHTA and CDR2 FQGNSA. V trimming: 2 bases; J trimming: 5 bases; junction bases outside the gene matches: 11. The CDR3 extends over 17 amino acids. The sequenced sample consisted of PBMCs. V and J are TRBV7-2 and TRBJ2-1; 8 bases align to TRBD2. The receptor was derived from a man in his fifties or sixties in good health and CMV-seronegative. The CDR3 reads CASSLRSGGGPNNEQFF. The DNA for the CDR3 is TGTGCCAGCAGCTTACGAAGTGGCGGGGGGCCGAACAATGAGCAGTTCTTC.